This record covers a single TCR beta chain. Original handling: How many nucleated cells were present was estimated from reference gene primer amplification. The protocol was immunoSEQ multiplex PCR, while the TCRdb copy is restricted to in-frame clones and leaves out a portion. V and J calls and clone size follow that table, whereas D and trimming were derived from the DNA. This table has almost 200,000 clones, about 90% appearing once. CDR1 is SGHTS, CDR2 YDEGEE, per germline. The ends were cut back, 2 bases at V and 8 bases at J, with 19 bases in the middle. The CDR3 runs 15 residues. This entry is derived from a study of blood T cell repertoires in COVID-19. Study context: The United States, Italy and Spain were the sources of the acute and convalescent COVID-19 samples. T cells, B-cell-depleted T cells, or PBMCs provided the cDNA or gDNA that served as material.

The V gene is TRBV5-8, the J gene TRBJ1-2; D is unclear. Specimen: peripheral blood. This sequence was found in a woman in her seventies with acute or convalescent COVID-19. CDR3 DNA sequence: TGTGCCAGCAGCTTCCGGTACCGAGGGATCAAAGGCTACACCTTC. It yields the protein CASSFRYRGIKGYTF.